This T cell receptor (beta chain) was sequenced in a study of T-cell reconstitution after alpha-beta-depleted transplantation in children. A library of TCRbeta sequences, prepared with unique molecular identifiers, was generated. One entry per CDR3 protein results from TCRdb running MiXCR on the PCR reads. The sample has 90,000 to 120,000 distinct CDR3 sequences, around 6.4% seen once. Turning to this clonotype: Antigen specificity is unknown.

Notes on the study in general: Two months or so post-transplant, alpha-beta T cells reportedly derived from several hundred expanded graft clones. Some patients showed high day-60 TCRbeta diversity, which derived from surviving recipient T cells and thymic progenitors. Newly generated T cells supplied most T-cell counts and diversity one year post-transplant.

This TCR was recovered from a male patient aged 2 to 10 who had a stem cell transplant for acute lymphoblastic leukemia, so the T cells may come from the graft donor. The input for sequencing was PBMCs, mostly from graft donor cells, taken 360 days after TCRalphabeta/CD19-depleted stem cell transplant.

In DNA form, the CDR3 reads TGTGCCAGCAGTGAACGAAGGGGAAAAGGAGAGACCCAGTACTTC. It encodes CASSERRGKGETQYF. The chain links TRBV25-1 to TRBJ2-5, with D possibly matching TRBD1 (5 bases). V was cut by 2 bases and J by 4 bases, with 14 bases left in between. The CDR3 extends over 15 amino acids. Germline CDR1 and CDR2: MGHDK and SYGVNS.